The T cell receptor beta chain described here comes from a study of shared clonotypes between healthy human individuals (dated by TCRdb to 2018 to 2021). Describing the broader study: The cohort included three men and a couple of women between 18 and 49 years of age. Different laboratories and diverse techniques were used to prepare libraries and sequence TCR repertoires, to increase sequencing depth and limit assay-specific biases. To estimate repertoire size and how much clonotype sharing occurs between individuals, the study deeply sequenced the blood TCR repertoires of five healthy adults. For each donor, three plates each were used for CD4 naive and CD4 memory, two plates were used for CD8 naive, and one plate was used for CD8 memory. Per donor, leukapheresis produced somewhere between about 0.94 and 10 billion PBMCs. Results the study describes overall, beyond this receptor: Pairwise subsampling indicated that sequencing depth was expected to affect the degree of clonotype sharing among donors. Naive subsets generally had larger estimated clonotype richness than memory subsets. Rarefaction of sorted-subset datasets indicated incomplete sequencing despite the large sequencing depth. Across a few donors, approximately 5% of naive CD4, more than 3% of naive CD8, roughly 2.3% of memory CD4, and 0.4% of memory CD8 clonotypes were shared. Clonotypes shared by all four sorted-subset donors showed higher generation probabilities than non-shared clonotypes. Because the study included only a small number of donors, the genetic and exposure-history diversity represented was limited. Sampling was limited to blood, and TCR repertoires in tissue likely differ from TCR repertoires in blood.

A word on this clone: Which antigen it targets is not known. Per-base quality was not reported, and no clone a single base away is much larger than it.

Using the deep immunoSEQ assay, TCR CDR3 regions were amplified from genomic DNA by multiplex PCR. For each cell subset, the extracted genomic DNA was distributed evenly across all wells of several immunoSEQ 96-well plates, and each plate served as one replicate. For sorted subsets, around 200 ng genomic DNA, equal to tens of thousands of T cell genomes, was loaded into each replicate PCR. Purified libraries were measured with a Qubit 3.0 fluorometer, size-checked on a Bioanalyzer 2100, and measured again with the KAPA Library Quantification kit. Every immunoSEQ 96-well plate was sequenced on a dedicated single-read 150-cycle Illumina NextSeq 550 flow cell. The authors' pipeline ran thus. Because the immunoSEQ output held only junctional sequences and lacked quality scores, the filtering could not match the filtering applied to full-length reads. To assign V/J genes and CDR3, sequences were annotated using PyIR, a Python wrapper for IgBLAST v1.9, with IMGT germline references. Any read was removed if the V/J assignment was weak (E-value above 1e-6), the CDR3 was missing, or the read contained stop codons, out-of-frame junctions, or ambiguous translated residues. V3J clonotypes were defined by identical inferred V gene, J gene, and CDR3 amino acid sequence. To compute the percentage overlap between repertoires, the number of shared unique clonotypes was divided by the size of the smaller repertoire. Repertoire richness was assessed with RTK rarefaction, the Chao1 estimator, and Recon v2.1 estimates of unobserved clonotypes. Generation probabilities were computed with OLGA for all TCRbeta clonotypes obtained by the gDNA method from a few donors. The source is immuneACCESS, and TCRdb retained only in-frame sequences with V and J called. Part of the clones is not carried over; for the studies checked, unresolved V genes explain less than half of this, and the remainder is unexplained. That table furnishes V, J and clone size, whereas the DNA furnished D and trimming. The sample profile shows about 2,500,000 clones; roughly nine tenths of them were found once. Around 0.15% of the sample belongs to the ten largest clones.

The CDR3, cysteine through phenylalanine, is 14 amino acids long. CDR3 DNA is the only sequence kept; it has 42 bases, read in frame from the first base. For CDR1 and CDR2, the germline V gene lists SGHVS and FNYEAQ. V and J are truncated by 4 bases and 4 bases respectively, leaving an intervening sequence of 13 bases. Healthy HIV-negative adults with no recently reported acute infections or vaccinations were included as donors. Only Caucasian adults living in Nashville, Tennessee, USA were represented among the donors. CD4+ T cells were enriched by magnetic negative selection, after which naive cells were positively selected on CD45RA and the negative fraction was taken as the memory subset. After blood collection by leukapheresis, PBMCs were isolated using Ficoll-Histopaque density gradient centrifugation and then cryopreserved in the vapor phase of liquid nitrogen. Purity and quantity of every magnetically sorted T cell population were checked by analytical flow cytometry. Each sorted fraction had its genomic DNA isolated and then quantified by UV absorbance on a Nanodrop 2000c.

This receptor was taken from a man younger than 35 in good health. The sample consisted of naive CD4+ T cells sorted from blood. Taken with the paper, the label for cell subset or site translates to: CD45RA+ positively selected. Here the chain combines TRBV7-6 and TRBJ1-1; no D segment can be confidently identified. The nucleotide sequence reads TGTGCCAGCAGCTCGCAGTCAAAGGGCACTGAAGCTTTCTTT. This is translated as CASSSQSKGTEAFF.